These T cell receptor beta chains were read from a single sample in a study of CD8 T cells in Susac syndrome. TCRdb reprocessed the immunoSEQ multiplex PCR reads with MiXCR, giving one entry per CDR3 protein. The table records 160,000 or so distinct CDR3 sequences, approximately 95% of them present only once. The sequenced sample was CD8+ T cells from PBMCs. All receptors come from a human donor with multiple sclerosis. CDR3s include the opening cysteine and the closing phenylalanine or tryptophan. A D gene is named only where the DNA matches it firmly. The size field is filled for only some rows; it gives once, few, many or a size class.

V	D	size	J	DNA	CDR3
TRBV25-1	-	-	TRBJ1-1	TGTGCCAGCAGTGAACAGGGATGGGCCACTGAAGCTTTCTTT	CASSEQGWATEAFF
TRBV5-1	TRBD2	-	TRBJ2-3	TGCGCCAGCAGCACCCGACTAGCGGGAGGGCCACAAGATACGCAGTATTTT	CASSTRLAGGPQDTQYF
TRBV28	-	-	TRBJ2-7	TGTGCCAGCAGTTTGGAATTCTCCTACGAGCAGTACTTC	CASSLEFSYEQYF
TRBV27	-	-	TRBJ2-7	TGTGCCAGCAGTTTGAGGGGTCCGGGCTACGAGCAGTACTTC	CASSLRGPGYEQYF
TRBV9	-	-	TRBJ1-2	TGTGCCAGCAGCGTAGTGTCGACAGCAACCTATGGCTACACCTTC	CASSVVSTATYGYTF
TRBV29-1	-	-	TRBJ2-2	TGCAGCTTCTCAGGGGATACCGGGGAGCTGTTTTTT	CSFSGDTGELFF
TRBV29-1	-	once	TRBJ2-1	TGCAGCGTTCGTCGGGGTGAGCAGTTCTTC	CSVRRGEQFF
TRBV25-1	TRBD1	-	TRBJ1-2	TGTGCCAGCAGTGGACCGGGACAGGGATGGGGTGGCTACACCTTC	CASSGPGQGWGGYTF
TRBV11-2	-	-	TRBJ1-1	TGTGCCAGCAGCTTAGAAGTTGGGGATTTAATAGCTTTCTTT	CASSLEVGDLIAFF
TRBV19	-	once	TRBJ2-3	TGTGCCAGTTCCCCGATACAGGGCTCAGATACGCAGTATTTT	CASSPIQGSDTQYF
TRBV19	-	-	TRBJ2-1	TGTGCCAGTAGTATCACAGGGTTTAGTGAGCAGTTCTTC	CASSITGFSEQFF
TRBV11-2	TRBD2	-	TRBJ2-7	TGTGCCAGCAGCTACAACATAGCGGGAGAAGACGAGCAGTACTTC	CASSYNIAGEDEQYF
TRBV14	-	-	TRBJ2-1	TGTGCCAGCAGCTTGAACATCGCAGGCCCTTTCTACAATGAGCAGTTCTTC	CASSLNIAGPFYNEQFF
TRBV5-4	-	-	TRBJ2-5	TGTGCCAGCAGCCCCGGACGGATCCAAGAGACCCAGTACTTC	CASSPGRIQETQYF
TRBV27	-	once	TRBJ2-3	TGTGCCAGCAGTCAAGGTGGGAGAACAGATACGCAGTATTTT	CASSQGGRTDTQYF
TRBV27	-	-	TRBJ1-2	TGTGCCAGCAGTCTGACGGACGGTGGTAATGGCTACACCTTC	CASSLTDGGNGYTF
TRBV9	-	-	TRBJ2-1	TGTGCCAGCAGCTCTGGCTTCCTTGAGCAGTTCTTC	CASSSGFLEQFF
TRBV19	TRBD1	-	TRBJ2-7	TGTGCCAGTAGTGGGAAGGACAGGGTTCTGTACTTC	CASSGKDRVLYF
TRBV5-1	-	-	TRBJ2-5	TGCGCCAGCAGCTCACGAAGGGCCGGGGAGACCCAGTACTTC	CASSSRRAGETQYF
TRBV29-1	TRBD1	-	TRBJ2-5	TGCAGCGTTGATAGGCAGGGGGTGTGGGAGACCCAGTACTTC	CSVDRQGVWETQYF
TRBV14	TRBD1	-	TRBJ2-7	TGTGCCAGCAGCCAACAAGATTACAGGGGTCTCCCCTACGAGCAGTACTTC	CASSQQDYRGLPYEQYF
TRBV20-1	-	-	TRBJ2-5	TGCAGTGCTAGAGTTACTAGGGCAGGACAAGAGACCCAGTACTTC	CSARVTRAGQETQYF
TRBV3-1	-	-	TRBJ2-2	TGTGCCAGCAGCCGATTCTTAGATAACACCGGGGAGCTGTTTTTT	CASSRFLDNTGELFF
TRBV30	-	-	TRBJ2-2	TGTGCCTGGAGTGTGACCGGGGAGCTGTTTTTT	CAWSVTGELFF
TRBV20-1	TRBD1	once	TRBJ2-1	TGCAGTGCTAGAGACGACAGGGTTGAACAGTTCTTC	CSARDDRVEQFF
TRBV6-5	-	-	TRBJ2-5	TGTGCCAGCATGAGTAGCGGCCAAGAGACCCAGTACTTC	CASMSSGQETQYF
TRBV20-1	-	-	TRBJ1-6	TGCAGTGCTAGATCAGACCCTGGGGGGAGGGTGGGTAATTCACCCCTCCACTTT	CSARSDPGGRVGNSPLHF
TRBV20-1	-	-	TRBJ1-2	TGCAGTGCTAGATCGGATGTCACTAACTATGGCTACACCTTC	CSARSDVTNYGYTF
TRBV7-9	TRBD1	-	TRBJ1-2	TGTGCCAGCAGCAGGGACAGCCCTTTCTATGGCTACACCTTC	CASSRDSPFYGYTF
TRBV18	TRBD2	-	TRBJ2-4	TGTGCCAGCTCACCGGGGACTAGCCAAGCCAAAAACATTCAGTACTTC	CASSPGTSQAKNIQYF
TRBV30	-	-	TRBJ2-1	TGTGCCTGGACTGGGGGATCTAGGGAGCAGTTCTTC	CAWTGGSREQFF
TRBV7-8	TRBD1	-	TRBJ1-2	TGTGCCAGCAGCCTAGGGGGACAGTACAACTATGGCTACACCTTC	CASSLGGQYNYGYTF
TRBV19	-	-	TRBJ2-5	TGTGCCAGTAGCGTGGACCTGGAGGAGACCCAGTACTTC	CASSVDLEETQYF
TRBV27	TRBD2	-	TRBJ2-1	TGTGCCAGCACCGGACTAGCGGACTACAATGAGCAGTTCTTC	CASTGLADYNEQFF
TRBV13	-	-	TRBJ2-6	TGTGCCAGCAGCCCCGGGGACTCTGGGGCCAACGTCCTGACTTTC	CASSPGDSGANVLTF
TRBV20-1	-	-	TRBJ1-1	TGCAGTGCTAGAGATGGGGGTTTTGATTCGTGGACTGAAGCTTTCTTT	CSARDGGFDSWTEAFF
TRBV2	TRBD2	-	TRBJ2-3	TGTGCCAGCTCCTTCGAGAAGCGGGGCGTAGATACGCAGTATTTT	CASSFEKRGVDTQYF
TRBV30	-	-	TRBJ1-5	TGTGCCTGGAGTACCGAAATAGGCAATCAGCCCCAGCATTTT	CAWSTEIGNQPQHF
TRBV27	TRBD2	-	TRBJ2-3	TGTGCCAGCAGCCGCCCCGGGGGGACGACGGAATTT	CASSRPGGTTEF
TRBV13	-	-	TRBJ1-1	TGTGCCAGCAGCTTAGGAGAAGGGACGAAATCCGCCACTGAAGCTTTCTTT	CASSLGEGTKSATEAFF
TRBV30	-	-	TRBJ2-3	TGTGCCTGGCTCGTGAGCGGGACAGATACGCAGTATTTT	CAWLVSGTDTQYF
TRBV27	TRBD2	-	TRBJ2-5	TGTGCCAGCAGTTTTACGGGAGGGCCGCGCGAGACCCAGTACTTC	CASSFTGGPRETQYF
TRBV28	-	-	TRBJ2-2	TGTGCCAGCAGTTCCCGGAATCCGAACACCGGGGAGCTGTTTTTT	CASSSRNPNTGELFF
TRBV28	-	-	TRBJ1-1	TGTGCCAGCAGTTTTCTCCCCTCCAACACTGAAGCTTTCTTT	CASSFLPSNTEAFF
TRBV7-9	-	-	TRBJ2-7	TGTGCCAGCAGCTTGGGGGACTACGAGCAGTACTTC	CASSLGDYEQYF
TRBV25-1	TRBD1	-	TRBJ2-6	TGTGCCAGCGGGGGGACAGGACCCTCTGGGGCCAACGTCCTGACTTTC	CASGGTGPSGANVLTF
TRBV6-5	-	-	TRBJ2-7	TGTGCCAGCAGTTCGTACATGAGCTCCTACGAGCAGTACTTC	CASSSYMSSYEQYF
TRBV9	-	-	TRBJ1-1	TGTGCCAGCAGCTCCTCTCCCCATGAACGCGCTGAAGCTTTCTTT	CASSSSPHERAEAFF
TRBV2	-	-	TRBJ2-7	TGTGCCAGCAGACCCAAAGACCCCACCAGGGTTAGCTCCTACGAGCAGTACTTC	CASRPKDPTRVSSYEQYF
TRBV7-9	-	once	TRBJ2-2	TGTGCCAGCAGCGCCGCCCGGGAGCTGTTTTTT	CASSAARELFF
TRBV20-1	TRBD2	-	TRBJ2-3	TGCAGTGCTTTGGGACTAGCGGGGCGGGGAGATACGCAGTATTTT	CSALGLAGRGDTQYF
TRBV9	-	-	TRBJ2-1	TGTGCCAGCAGGAACCCATCGAGGGACGGTGAGCAGTTCTTC	CASRNPSRDGEQFF
TRBV9	-	-	TRBJ2-2	TGTGCCAGCAGCGTCCCCCCCGGGGAGCTGTTTTTT	CASSVPPGELFF
TRBV9	-	-	TRBJ2-2	TGTGCCAGCAGCCCAGAGGGTTTTATGGGATCCGGGGAGCTGTTTTTT	CASSPEGFMGSGELFF
TRBV7-9	-	once	TRBJ2-7	TGTGCCAGCAGCCCGACCGAAGCCCACGAGCAGTACTTC	CASSPTEAHEQYF
TRBV7-9	-	-	TRBJ2-5	TGTGCCAGCAGCCCTCTGGCGGGCGACATTCAAGAGACCCAGTACTTC	CASSPLAGDIQETQYF
TRBV24-1	TRBD2	-	TRBJ2-7	TGTGCCACCACCGCGACCGGGACTAGACTGTACGAGCAGTACTTC	CATTATGTRLYEQYF
TRBV30	-	-	TRBJ2-1	TGTGCCTGGAGCCCCTCGTCGCCTTACAATGAGCAGTTCTTC	CAWSPSSPYNEQFF